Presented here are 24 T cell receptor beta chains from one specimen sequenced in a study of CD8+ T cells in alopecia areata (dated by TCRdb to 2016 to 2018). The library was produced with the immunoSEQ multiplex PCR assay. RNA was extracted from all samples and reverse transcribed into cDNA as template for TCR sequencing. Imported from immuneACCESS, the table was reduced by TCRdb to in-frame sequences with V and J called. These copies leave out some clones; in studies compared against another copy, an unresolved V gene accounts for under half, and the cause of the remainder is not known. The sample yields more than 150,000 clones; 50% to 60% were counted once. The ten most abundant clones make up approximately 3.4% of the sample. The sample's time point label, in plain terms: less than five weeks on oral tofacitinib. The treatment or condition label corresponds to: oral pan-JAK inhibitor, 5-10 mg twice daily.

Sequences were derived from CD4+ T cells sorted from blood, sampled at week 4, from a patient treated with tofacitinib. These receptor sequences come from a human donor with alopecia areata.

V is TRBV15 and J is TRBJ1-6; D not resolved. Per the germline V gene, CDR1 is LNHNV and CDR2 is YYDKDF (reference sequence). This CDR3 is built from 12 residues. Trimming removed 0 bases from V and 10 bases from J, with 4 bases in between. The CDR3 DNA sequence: TGTGCCACCAGCAGAGATGTATCACCCCTCCACTTT. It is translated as CATSRDVSPLHF. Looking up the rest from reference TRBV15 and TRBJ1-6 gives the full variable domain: DAMVIQNPRYQVTQFGKPVTLSCSQTLNHNVMYWYQQKSSQAPKLLFHYYDKDFNNEADTPDNFQSRRPNTSFCFLDIRSPGLGDTAMYLCATSRDVSPLHFGNGTRLTVT.

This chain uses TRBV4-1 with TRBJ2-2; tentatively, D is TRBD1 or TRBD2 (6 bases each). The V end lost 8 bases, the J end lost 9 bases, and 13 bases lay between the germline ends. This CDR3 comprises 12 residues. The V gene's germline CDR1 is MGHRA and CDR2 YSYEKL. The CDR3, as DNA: TGCGCCAGCCGTGGGGGGCGCCGGGAGCTGTTTTTT. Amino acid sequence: CASRGGRRELFF.

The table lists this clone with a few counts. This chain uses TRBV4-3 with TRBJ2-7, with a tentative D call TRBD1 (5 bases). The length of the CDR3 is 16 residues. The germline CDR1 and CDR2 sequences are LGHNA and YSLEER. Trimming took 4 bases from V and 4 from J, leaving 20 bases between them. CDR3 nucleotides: TGCGCCAGCAGCCCGGCTCCCTCCTTAGGGGCTTACGAGCAGTACTTC. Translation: CASSPAPSLGAYEQYF.

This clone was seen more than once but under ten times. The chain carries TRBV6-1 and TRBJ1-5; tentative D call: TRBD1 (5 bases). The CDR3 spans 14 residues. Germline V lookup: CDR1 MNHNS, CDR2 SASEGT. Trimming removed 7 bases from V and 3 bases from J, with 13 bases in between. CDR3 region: CASNQQAINQPQHF. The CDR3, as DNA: TGTGCCAGCAACCAACAGGCAATCAATCAGCCCCAGCATTTT.

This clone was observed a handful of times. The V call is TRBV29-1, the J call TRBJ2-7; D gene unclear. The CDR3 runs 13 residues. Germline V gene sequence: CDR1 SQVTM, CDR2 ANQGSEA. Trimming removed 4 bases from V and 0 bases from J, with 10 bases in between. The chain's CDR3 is CSVALIDSYEQYF. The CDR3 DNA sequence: TGCAGCGTTGCACTGATCGACTCCTACGAGCAGTACTTC.

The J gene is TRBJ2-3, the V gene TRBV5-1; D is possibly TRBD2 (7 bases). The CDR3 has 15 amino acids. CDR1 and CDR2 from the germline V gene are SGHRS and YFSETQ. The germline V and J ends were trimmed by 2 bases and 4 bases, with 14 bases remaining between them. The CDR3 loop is CASSLTGGPADTQYF. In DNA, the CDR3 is TGCGCCAGCAGCTTAACGGGGGGCCCCGCAGATACGCAGTATTTT.

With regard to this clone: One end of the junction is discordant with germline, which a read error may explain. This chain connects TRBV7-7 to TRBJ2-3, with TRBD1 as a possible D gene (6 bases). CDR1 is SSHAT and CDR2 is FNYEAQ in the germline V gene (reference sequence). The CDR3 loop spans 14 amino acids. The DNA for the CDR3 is TGTGCTAGCAGCAGGGACATTAGCACAGATACGCAGTATTTT. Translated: CASSRDISTDTQYF. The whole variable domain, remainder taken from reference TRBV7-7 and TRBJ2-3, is GAGVSQSPRYKVTKRGQDVTLRCDPISSHATLYWYQQALGQGPEFLTYFNYEAQPDKSGLPSDRFSAERPEGSISTLTIQRTEQRDSAMYRCASSRDISTDTQYFGPGTRLTVL.

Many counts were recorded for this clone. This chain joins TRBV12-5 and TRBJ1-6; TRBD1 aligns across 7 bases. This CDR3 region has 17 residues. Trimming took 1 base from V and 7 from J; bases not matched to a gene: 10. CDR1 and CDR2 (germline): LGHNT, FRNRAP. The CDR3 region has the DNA TGTGCTAGTGGTTTGGCCGACAGGGTAGAGGAAAATTCACCCCTCCACTTT. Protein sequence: CASGLADRVEENSPLHF.

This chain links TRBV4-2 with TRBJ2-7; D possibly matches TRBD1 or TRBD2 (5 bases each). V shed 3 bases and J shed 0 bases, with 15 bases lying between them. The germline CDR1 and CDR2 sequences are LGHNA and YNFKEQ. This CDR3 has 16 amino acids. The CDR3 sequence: CASSQPSGSSSYEQYF. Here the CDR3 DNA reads TGTGCCAGCAGCCAGCCCTCAGGGAGTAGCTCCTACGAGCAGTACTTC.

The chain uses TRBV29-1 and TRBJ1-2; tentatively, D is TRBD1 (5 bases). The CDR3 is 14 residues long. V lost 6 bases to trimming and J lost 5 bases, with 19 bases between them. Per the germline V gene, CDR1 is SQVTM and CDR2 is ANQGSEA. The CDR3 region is CSVRTPAQTYGYTF. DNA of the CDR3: TGCAGCGTGCGGACACCCGCACAGACTTATGGCTACACCTTC.

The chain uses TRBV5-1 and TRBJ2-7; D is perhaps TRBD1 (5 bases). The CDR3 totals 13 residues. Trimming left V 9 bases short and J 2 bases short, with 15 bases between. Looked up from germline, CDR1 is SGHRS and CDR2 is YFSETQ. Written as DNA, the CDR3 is TGCGCCACCGCACCCAGGGATCCCTACGAGCAGTACTTC. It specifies CATAPRDPYEQYF.

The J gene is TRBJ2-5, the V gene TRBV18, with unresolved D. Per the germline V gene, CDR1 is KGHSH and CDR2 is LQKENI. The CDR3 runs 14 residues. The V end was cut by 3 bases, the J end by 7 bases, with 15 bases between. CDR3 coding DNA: TGTGCCAGCTCACCGGGCCCCCCCGAAAGGACCCAGTACTTC. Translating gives CASSPGPPERTQYF.

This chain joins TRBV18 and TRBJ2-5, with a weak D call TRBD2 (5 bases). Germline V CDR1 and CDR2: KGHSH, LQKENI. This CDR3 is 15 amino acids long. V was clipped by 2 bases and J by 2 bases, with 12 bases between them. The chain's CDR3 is CASSPSPTGQETQYF. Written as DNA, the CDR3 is TGTGCCAGCTCACCAAGCCCGACGGGGCAAGAGACCCAGTACTTC. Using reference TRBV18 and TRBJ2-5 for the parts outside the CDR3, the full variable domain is NAGVMQNPRHLVRRRGQEARLRCSPMKGHSHVYWYRQLPEEGLKFMVYLQKENIIDESGMPKERFSAEFPKEGPSILRIQQVVRGDSAAYFCASSPSPTGQETQYFGPGTRLLVL.

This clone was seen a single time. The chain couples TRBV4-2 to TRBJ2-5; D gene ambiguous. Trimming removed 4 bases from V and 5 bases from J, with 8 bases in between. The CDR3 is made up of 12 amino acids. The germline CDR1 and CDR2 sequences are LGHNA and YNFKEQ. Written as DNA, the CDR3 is TGTGCCAGCAGCCCTGACCTGGAGACCCAGTACTTC. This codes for CASSPDLETQYF.

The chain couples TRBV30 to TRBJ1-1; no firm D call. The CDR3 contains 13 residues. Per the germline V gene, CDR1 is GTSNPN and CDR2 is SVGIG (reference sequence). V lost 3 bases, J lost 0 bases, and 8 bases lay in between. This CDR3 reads CAWRLQLNTEAFF. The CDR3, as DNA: TGTGCCTGGAGGCTGCAGTTGAACACTGAAGCTTTCTTT.

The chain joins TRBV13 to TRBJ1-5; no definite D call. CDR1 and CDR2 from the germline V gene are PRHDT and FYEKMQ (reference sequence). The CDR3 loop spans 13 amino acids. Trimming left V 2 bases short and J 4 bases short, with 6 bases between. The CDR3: CASSLRPNQPQHF. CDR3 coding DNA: TGTGCCAGCAGCTTAAGACCTAATCAGCCCCAGCATTTT.

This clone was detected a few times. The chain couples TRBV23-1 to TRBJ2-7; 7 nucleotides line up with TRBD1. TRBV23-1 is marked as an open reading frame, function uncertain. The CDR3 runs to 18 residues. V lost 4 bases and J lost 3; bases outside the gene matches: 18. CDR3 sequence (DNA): TGCGCCAGCAGTCCCGCAAGAGAGACAGGGTCTCGGGGCTACGAGCAGTACTTC. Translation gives CASSPARETGSRGYEQYF.

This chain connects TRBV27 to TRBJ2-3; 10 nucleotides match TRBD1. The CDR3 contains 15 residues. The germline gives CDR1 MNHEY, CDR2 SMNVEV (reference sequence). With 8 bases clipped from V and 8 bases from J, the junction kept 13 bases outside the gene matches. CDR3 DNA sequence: TGTGCCAGCCGGACCGGGACAGGGGCCCCAATTACGCAGTATTTT. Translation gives CASRTGTGAPITQYF.

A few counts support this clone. CDR3 nucleotides: TGCAGCGTACAACAGCGAGGGGGAGAGACCCAGTACTTC. Its protein is CSVQQRGGETQYF. The gene calls are TRBV29-1 and TRBJ2-5; maybe TRBD1 (6 bases). Germline V gives CDR1 SQVTM, CDR2 ANQGSEA. With 6 bases removed from V and 4 bases from J, the gap between germline ends came to 15 bases. The CDR3 loop spans 13 amino acids.

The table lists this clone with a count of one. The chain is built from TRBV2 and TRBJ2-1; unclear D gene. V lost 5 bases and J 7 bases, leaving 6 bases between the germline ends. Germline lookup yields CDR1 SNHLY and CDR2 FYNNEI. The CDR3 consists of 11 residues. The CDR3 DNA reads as TGTGCCAGCAGTTACAATAATGAGCAGTTCTTC. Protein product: CASSYNNEQFF.

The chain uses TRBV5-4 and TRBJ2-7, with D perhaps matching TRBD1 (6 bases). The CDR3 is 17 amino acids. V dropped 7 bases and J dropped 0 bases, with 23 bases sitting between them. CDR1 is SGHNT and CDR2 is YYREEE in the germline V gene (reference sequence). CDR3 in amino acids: CASGQTGVPPSSYEQYF. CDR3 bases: TGTGCCAGCGGACAGACCGGAGTGCCCCCAAGCTCCTACGAGCAGTACTTC.

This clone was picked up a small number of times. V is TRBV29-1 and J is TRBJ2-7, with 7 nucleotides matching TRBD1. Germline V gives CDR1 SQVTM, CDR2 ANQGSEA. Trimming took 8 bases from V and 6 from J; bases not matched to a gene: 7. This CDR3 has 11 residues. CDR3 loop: CSSRQGPEQYF. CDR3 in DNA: TGCAGCTCACGACAGGGTCCCGAGCAGTACTTC.

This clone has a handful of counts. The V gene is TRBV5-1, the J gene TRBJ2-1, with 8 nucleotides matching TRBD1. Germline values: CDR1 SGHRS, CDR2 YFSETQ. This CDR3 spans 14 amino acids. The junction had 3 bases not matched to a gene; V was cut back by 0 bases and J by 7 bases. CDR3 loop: CASSLVGQVNEQFF. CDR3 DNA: TGCGCCAGCAGCTTGGTGGGACAGGTGAATGAGCAGTTCTTC. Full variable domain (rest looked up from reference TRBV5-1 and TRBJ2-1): KAGVTQTPRYLIKTRGQQVTLSCSPISGHRSVSWYQQTPGQGLQFLFEYFSETQRNKGNFPGRFSGRQFSNSRSEMNVSTLELGDSALYLCASSLVGQVNEQFFGPGTRLTVL.

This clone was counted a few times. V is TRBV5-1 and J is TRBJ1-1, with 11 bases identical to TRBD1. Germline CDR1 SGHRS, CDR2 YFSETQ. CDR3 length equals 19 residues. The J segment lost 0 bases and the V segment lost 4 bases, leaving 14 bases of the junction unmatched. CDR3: CASSPQPDRGPLMNTEAFF. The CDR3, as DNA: TGCGCCAGCAGCCCACAGCCGGACAGGGGGCCGTTAATGAACACTGAAGCTTTCTTT. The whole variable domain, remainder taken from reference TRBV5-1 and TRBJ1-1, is KAGVTQTPRYLIKTRGQQVTLSCSPISGHRSVSWYQQTPGQGLQFLFEYFSETQRNKGNFPGRFSGRQFSNSRSEMNVSTLELGDSALYLCASSPQPDRGPLMNTEAFFGQGTRLTVV.